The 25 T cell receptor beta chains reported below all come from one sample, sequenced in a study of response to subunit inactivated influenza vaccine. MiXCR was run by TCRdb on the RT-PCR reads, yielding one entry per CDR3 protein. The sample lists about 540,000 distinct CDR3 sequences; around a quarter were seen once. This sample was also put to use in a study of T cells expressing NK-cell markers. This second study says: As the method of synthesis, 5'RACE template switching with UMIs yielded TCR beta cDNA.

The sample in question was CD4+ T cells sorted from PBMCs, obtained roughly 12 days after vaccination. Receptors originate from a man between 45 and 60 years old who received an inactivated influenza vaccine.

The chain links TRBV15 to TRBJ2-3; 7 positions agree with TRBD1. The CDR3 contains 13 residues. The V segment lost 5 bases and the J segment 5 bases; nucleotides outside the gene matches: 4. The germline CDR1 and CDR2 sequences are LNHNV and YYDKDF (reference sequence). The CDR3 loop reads CATSDRVVDTQYF. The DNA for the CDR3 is TGTGCCACCAGCGACAGGGTTGTAGATACGCAGTATTTT. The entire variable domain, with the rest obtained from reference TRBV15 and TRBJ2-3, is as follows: DAMVIQNPRYQVTQFGKPVTLSCSQTLNHNVMYWYQQKSSQAPKLLFHYYDKDFNNEADTPDNFQSRRPNTSFCFLDIRSPGLGDTAMYLCATSDRVVDTQYFGPGTRLTVL.

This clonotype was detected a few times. The CDR3 DNA reads as TGCGCCAGCAGCTTATTTTTGGGACGGTCGATGAACACTGAAGCTTTCTTT. This codes for CASSLFLGRSMNTEAFF. The chain combines TRBV5-1 with TRBJ1-1; TRBD1 is a possible D gene (5 bases). The CDR3 has 17 residues. Germline loops: CDR1 SGHRS, CDR2 YFSETQ. V lost 2 bases, J lost 0 bases, and 17 bases lay in between.

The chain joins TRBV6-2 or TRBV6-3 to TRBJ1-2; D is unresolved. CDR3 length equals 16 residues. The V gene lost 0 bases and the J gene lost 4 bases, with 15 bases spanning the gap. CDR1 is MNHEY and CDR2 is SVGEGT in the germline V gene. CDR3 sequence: CASSYSGLRALYGYTF. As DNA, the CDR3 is TGTGCCAGCAGTTACTCTGGTTTACGGGCCCTCTATGGCTACACCTTC.

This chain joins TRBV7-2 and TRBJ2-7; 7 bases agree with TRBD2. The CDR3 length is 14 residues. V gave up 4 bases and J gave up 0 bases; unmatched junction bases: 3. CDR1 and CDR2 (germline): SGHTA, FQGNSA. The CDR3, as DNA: TGTGCCAGCAGCTCATCTAGCGGCTCCTACGAGCAGTACTTC. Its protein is CASSSSSGSYEQYF.

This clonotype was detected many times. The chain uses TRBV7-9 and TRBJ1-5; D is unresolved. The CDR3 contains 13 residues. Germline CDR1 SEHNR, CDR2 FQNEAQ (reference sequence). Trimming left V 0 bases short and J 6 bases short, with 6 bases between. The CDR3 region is CASSLALGQPQHF. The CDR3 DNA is TGTGCCAGCAGCTTAGCCTTAGGTCAGCCCCAGCATTTT. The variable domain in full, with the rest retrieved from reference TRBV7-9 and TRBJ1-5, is DTGVSQNPRHKITKRGQNVTFRCDPISEHNRLYWYRQTLGQGPEFLTYFQNEAQLEKSRLLSDRFSAERPKGSFSTLEIQRTEQGDSAMYLCASSLALGQPQHFGDGTRLSIL.

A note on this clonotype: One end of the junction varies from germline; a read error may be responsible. The CDR3 region is CASTDRDTMSDWIF. As DNA, the CDR3 is TGTGCCAGCACCGACCGGGATACAATGAGTGACTGGATCTTC. The chain carries TRBV7-2 and TRBJ2-1; possibly TRBD2 for D (5 bases). Germline loops: CDR1 SGHTA, CDR2 FQGNSA. There are 14 residues in the CDR3.

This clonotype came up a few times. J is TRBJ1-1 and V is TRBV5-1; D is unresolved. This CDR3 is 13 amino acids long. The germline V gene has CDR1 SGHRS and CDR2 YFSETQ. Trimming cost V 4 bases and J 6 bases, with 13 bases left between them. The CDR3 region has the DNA TGCGCCAGCAGCCTCGGGTCTTATGCTGAAGCTTTCTTT. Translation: CASSLGSYAEAFF.

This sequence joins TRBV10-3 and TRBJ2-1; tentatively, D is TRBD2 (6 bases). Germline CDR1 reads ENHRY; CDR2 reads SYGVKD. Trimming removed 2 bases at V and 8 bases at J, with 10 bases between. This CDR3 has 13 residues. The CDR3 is CAISEPAGDEQFF. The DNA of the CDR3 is TGTGCCATCAGTGAGCCAGCGGGCGATGAGCAGTTCTTC.

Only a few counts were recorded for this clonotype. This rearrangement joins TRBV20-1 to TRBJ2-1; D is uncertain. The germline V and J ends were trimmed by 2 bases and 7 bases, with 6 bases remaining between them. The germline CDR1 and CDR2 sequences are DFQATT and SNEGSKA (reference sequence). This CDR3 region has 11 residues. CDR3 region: CSARLGNEQFF. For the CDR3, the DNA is TGCAGTGCTAGATTGGGTAATGAGCAGTTCTTC.

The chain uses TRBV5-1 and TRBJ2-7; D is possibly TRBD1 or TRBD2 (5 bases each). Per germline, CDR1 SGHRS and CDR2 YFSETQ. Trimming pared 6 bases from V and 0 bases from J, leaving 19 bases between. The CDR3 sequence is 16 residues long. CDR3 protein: CASNNRDATSSYEQYF. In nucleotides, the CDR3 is TGCGCCAGCAACAATAGGGACGCGACGAGCTCCTACGAGCAGTACTTC.

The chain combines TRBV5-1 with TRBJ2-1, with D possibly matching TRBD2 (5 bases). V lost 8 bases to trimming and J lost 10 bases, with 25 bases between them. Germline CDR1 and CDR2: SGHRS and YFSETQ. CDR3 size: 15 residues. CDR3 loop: CASTKEHLAAGEQFF. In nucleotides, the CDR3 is TGCGCCAGTACAAAGGAGCATCTAGCCGCCGGGGAGCAGTTCTTC.

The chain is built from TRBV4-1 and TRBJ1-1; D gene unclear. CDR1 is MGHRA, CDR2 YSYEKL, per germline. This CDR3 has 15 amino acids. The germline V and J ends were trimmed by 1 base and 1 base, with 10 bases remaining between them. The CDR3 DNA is TGCGCCAGCAGCCAAGTCGGGAGACGGAACACTGAAGCTTTCTTT. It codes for CASSQVGRRNTEAFF.

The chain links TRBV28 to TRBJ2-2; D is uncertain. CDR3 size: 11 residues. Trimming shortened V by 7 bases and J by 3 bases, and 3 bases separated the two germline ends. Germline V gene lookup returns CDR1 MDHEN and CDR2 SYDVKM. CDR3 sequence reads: CASKDTGELFF. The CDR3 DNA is TGTGCCAGCAAGGACACCGGGGAGCTGTTTTTT.

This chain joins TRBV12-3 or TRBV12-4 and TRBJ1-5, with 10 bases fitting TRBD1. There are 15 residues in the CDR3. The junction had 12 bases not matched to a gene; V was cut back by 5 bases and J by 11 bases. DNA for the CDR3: TGTGCCAGCAGTGATAGTCCCGGGACAGGGGAGACCCAGCATTTT. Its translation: CASSDSPGTGETQHF.

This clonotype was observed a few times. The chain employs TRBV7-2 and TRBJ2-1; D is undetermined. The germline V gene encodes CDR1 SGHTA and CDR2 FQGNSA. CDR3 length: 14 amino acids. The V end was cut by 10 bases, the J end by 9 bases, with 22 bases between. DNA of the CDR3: TGTGCCACCACAAGGAGATCTCTACGGATTGAGCAGTTCTTC. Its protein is CATTRRSLRIEQFF.

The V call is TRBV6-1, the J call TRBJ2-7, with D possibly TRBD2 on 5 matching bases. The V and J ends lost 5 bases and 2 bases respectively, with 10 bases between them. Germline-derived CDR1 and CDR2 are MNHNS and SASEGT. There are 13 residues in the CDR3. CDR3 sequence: CASSQASPYEQYF. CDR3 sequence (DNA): TGTGCCAGCAGTCAGGCTAGCCCCTACGAGCAGTACTTC.

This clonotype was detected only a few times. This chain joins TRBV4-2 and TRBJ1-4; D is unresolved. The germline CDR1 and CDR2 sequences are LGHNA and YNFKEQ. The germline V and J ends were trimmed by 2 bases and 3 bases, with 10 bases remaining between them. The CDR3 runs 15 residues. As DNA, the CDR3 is TGTGCCAGCAGCCAATATAGGGCGTCTAATGAAAAACTGTTTTTT. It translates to CASSQYRASNEKLFF.

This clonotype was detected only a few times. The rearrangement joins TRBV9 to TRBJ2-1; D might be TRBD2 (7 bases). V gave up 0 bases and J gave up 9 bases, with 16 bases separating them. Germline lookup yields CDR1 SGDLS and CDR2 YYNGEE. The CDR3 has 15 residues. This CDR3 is CASSVVGAGTSEQFF. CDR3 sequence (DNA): TGTGCCAGCAGCGTAGTGGGAGCGGGGACATCTGAGCAGTTCTTC.

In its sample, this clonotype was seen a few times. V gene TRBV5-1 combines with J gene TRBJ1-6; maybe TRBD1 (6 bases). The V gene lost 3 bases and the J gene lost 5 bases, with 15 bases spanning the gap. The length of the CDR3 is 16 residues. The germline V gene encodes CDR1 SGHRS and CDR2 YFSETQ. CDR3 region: CASSSTGKHDNSPLHF. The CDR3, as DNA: TGCGCCAGCAGCTCCACAGGGAAACACGATAATTCACCCCTCCACTTT.

This chain's CDR3 is CASSYISGGTGELFF. In DNA, the CDR3 is TGTGCCAGCAGTTACATTAGCGGGGGGACCGGGGAGCTGTTTTTT. The chain links TRBV6-5 to TRBJ2-2; the match to TRBD2 covers 10 bases. Germline V gene data show CDR1 as MNHEY and CDR2 as SVGAGI. V trimming: 2 bases; J trimming: 5 bases; junction bases outside the gene matches: 2. The CDR3 loop spans 15 amino acids.

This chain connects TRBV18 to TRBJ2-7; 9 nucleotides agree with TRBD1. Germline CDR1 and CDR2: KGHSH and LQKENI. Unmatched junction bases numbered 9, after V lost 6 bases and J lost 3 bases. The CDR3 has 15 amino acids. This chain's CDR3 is CASSATGTGIYEQYF. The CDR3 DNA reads TGTGCCAGCTCGGCGACCGGGACAGGGATCTACGAGCAGTACTTC.

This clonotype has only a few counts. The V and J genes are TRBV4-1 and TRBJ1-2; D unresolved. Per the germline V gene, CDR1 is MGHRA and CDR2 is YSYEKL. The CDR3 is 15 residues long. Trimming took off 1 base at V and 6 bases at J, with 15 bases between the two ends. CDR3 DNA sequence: TGCGCCAGCAGCCAAGTTTGGACGACCCCGGATGGCTACACCTTC. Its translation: CASSQVWTTPDGYTF.

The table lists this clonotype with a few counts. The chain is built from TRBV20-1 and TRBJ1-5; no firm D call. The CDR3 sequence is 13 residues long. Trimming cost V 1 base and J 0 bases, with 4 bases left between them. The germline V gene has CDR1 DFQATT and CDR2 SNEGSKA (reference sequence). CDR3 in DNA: TGCAGTGCTAGAGCCTATAGCAATCAGCCCCAGCATTTT. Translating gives CSARAYSNQPQHF.

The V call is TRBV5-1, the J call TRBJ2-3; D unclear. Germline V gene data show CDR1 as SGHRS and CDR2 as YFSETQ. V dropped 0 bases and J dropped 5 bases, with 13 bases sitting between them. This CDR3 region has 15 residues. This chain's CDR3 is CASSLGQASGDTQYF. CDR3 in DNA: TGCGCCAGCAGCTTGGGGCAGGCGTCGGGAGATACGCAGTATTTT. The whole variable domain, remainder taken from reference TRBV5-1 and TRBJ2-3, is KAGVTQTPRYLIKTRGQQVTLSCSPISGHRSVSWYQQTPGQGLQFLFEYFSETQRNKGNFPGRFSGRQFSNSRSEMNVSTLELGDSALYLCASSLGQASGDTQYFGPGTRLTVL.

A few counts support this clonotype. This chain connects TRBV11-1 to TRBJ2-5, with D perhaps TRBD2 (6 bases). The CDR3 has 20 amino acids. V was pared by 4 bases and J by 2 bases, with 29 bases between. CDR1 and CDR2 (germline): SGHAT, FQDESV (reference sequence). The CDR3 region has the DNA TGTGCCAGCAGCTCCCCTGGGCAATTGCGGGACGATCCAATACAAGAGACCCAGTACTTC. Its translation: CASSSPGQLRDDPIQETQYF.